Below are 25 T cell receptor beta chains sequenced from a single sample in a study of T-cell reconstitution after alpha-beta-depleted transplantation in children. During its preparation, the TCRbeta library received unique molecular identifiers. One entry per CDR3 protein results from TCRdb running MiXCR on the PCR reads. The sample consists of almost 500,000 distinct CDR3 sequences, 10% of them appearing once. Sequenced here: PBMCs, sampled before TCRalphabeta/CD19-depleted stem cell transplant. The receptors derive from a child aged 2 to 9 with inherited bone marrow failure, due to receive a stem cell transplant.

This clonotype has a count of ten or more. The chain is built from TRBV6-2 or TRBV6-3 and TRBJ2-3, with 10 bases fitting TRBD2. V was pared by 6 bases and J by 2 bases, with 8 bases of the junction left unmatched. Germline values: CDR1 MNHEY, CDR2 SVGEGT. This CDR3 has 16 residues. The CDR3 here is CASRRTSGTFTDTQYF. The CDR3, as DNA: TGTGCCAGCAGACGTACTAGCGGGACCTTCACAGATACGCAGTATTTT.

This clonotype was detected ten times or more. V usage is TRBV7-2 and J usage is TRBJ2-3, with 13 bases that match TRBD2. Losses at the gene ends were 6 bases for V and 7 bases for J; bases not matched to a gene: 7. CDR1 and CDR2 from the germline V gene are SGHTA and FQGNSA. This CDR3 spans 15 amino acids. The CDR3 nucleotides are TGTGCCAGCAGGATACTAGCGGGAGGGCCGCATACGCAGTATTTT. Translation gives CASRILAGGPHTQYF.

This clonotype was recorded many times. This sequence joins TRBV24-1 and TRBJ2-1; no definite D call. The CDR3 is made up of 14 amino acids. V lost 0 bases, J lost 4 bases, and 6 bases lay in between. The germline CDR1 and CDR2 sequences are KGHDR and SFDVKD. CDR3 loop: CATSDLGRYNEQFF. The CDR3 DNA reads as TGTGCCACCAGTGATTTGGGCCGATACAATGAGCAGTTCTTC.

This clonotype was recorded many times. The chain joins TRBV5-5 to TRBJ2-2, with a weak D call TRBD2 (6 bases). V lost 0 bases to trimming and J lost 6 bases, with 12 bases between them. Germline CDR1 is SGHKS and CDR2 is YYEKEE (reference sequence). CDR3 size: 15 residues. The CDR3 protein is CASSLVAGRAGELFF. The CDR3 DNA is TGTGCCAGCAGCTTGGTTGCGGGACGGGCCGGGGAGCTGTTTTTT.

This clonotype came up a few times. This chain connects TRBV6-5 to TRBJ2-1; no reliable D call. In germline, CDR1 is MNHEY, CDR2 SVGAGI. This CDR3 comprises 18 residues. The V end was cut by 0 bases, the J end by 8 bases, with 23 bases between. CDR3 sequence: CASSYSESFSYRADEQFF. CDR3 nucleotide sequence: TGTGCCAGCAGTTACTCGGAATCTTTCTCCTATAGGGCCGATGAGCAGTTCTTC.

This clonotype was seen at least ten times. The CDR3 coding sequence is TGCGCCAGCAGCTTGGGGCTAGCGGGAGGGGTAAGTTACGAGCAGTACTTC. It yields the protein CASSLGLAGGVSYEQYF. The chain recombines TRBV5-1 with TRBJ2-7, with TRBD2 matching 12 bases. This CDR3 spans 17 amino acids. With 0 bases clipped from V and 4 bases from J, the junction kept 8 bases outside the gene matches. Germline CDR1 is SGHRS and CDR2 is YFSETQ.

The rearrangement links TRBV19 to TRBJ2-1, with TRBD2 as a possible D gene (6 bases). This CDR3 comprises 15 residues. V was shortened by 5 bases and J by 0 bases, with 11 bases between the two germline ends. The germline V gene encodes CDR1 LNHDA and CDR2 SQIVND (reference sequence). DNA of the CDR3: TGTGCCAGTAGTGTCGGGACTCTCTCCTACAATGAGCAGTTCTTC. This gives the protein CASSVGTLSYNEQFF.

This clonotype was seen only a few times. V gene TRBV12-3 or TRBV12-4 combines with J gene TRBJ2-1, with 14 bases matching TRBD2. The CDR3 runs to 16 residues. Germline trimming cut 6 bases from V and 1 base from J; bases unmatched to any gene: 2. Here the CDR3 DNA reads TGTGCCAGCAGGCGACTAGCGGGAGGGTCCTACAATGAGCAGTTCTTC. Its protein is CASRRLAGGSYNEQFF.

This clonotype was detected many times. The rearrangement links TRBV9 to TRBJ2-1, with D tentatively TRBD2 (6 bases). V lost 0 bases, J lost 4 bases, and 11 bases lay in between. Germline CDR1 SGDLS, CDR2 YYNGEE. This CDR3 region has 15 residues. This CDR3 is CASSVGAGLYNEQFF. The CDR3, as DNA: TGTGCCAGCAGCGTAGGGGCGGGACTTTACAATGAGCAGTTCTTC.

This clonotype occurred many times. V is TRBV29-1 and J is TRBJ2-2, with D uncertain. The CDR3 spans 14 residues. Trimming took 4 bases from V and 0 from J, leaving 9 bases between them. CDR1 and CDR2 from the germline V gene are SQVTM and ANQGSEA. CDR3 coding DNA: TGCAGCGTTGGGACCGCCGCGAACACCGGGGAGCTGTTTTTT. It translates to CSVGTAANTGELFF.

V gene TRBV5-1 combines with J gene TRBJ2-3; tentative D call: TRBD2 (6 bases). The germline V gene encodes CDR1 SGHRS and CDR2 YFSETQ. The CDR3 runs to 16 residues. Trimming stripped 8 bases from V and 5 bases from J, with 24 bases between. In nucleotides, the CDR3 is TGCGCCAGTCAAGAGACTAGTTCGATCGTACTAGATACGCAGTATTTT. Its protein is CASQETSSIVLDTQYF.

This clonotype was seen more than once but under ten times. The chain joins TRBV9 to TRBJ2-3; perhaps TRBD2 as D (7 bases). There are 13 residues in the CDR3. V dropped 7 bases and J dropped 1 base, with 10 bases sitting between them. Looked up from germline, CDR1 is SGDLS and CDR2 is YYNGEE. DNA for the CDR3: TGTGCCAGCGGAGGGGGGGGCACAGATACGCAGTATTTT. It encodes CASGGGGTDTQYF.

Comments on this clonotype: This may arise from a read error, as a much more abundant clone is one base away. CDR3 sequence: CASSQNMGLTSSYNEQFF. The DNA of the CDR3 is TGCGCCAGCAGCCAAAATATGGGACTTACATCCTCCTACAATGAGCAGTTCTTC. The gene calls are TRBV4-3 and TRBJ2-1, with D maybe TRBD2 (6 bases). Germline assignment: CDR1 LGHNA and CDR2 YSLEER. The CDR3 length is 18 residues. Trimming removed 2 bases at V and 0 bases at J, with 17 bases between.

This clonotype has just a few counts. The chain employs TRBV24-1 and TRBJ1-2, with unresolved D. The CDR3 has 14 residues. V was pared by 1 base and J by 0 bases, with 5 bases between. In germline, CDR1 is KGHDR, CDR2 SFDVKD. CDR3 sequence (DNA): TGTGCCACCAGTGATTTTGGAGCTAACTATGGCTACACCTTC. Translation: CATSDFGANYGYTF.

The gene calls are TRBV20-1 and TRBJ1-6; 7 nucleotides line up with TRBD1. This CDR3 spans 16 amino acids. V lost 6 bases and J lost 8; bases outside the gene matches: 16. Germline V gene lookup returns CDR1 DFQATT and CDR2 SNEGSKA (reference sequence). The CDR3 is CSAPTGTASGHSPLHF. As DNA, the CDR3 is TGCAGTGCCCCCACCGGGACAGCTAGTGGTCATTCACCCCTCCACTTT.

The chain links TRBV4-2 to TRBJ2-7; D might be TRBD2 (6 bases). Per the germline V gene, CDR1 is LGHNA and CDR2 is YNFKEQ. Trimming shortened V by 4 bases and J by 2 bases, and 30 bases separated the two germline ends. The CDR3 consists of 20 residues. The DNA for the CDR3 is TGTGCCAGCAGCCCACCGCCGGGACTGCGGACTGGAGCCCCGACCTACGAGCAGTACTTC. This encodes CASSPPPGLRTGAPTYEQYF.

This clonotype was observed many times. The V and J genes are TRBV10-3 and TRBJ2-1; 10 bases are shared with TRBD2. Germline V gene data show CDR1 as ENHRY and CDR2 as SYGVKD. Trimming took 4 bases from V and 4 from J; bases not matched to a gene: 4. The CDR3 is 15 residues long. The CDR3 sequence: CAISGRTSGYNEQFF. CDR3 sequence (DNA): TGTGCCATCAGTGGTAGGACTAGCGGATACAATGAGCAGTTCTTC.

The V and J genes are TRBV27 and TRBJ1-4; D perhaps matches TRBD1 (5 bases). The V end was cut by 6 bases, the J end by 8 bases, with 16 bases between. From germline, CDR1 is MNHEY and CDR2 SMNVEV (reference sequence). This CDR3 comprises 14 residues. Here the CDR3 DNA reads TGTGCCAGCAGCCCCGGGACCCATGGGGAAAAACTGTTTTTT. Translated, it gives CASSPGTHGEKLFF.

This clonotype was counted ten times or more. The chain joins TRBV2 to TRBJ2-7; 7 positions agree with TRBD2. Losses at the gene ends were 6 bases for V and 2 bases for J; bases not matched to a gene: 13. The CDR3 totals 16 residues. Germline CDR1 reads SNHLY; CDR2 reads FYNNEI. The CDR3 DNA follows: TGTGCCAGCAGCCCTAGCTCGGGGAGGGCCCCCTACGAGCAGTACTTC. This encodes CASSPSSGRAPYEQYF.

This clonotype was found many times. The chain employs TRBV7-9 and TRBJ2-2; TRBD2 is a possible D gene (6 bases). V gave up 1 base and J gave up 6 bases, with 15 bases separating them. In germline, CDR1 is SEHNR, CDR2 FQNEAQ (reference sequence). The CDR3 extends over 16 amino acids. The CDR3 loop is CASSLGTGEMSGELFF. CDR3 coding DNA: TGTGCCAGCAGCTTAGGTACGGGAGAGATGTCCGGGGAGCTGTTTTTT.

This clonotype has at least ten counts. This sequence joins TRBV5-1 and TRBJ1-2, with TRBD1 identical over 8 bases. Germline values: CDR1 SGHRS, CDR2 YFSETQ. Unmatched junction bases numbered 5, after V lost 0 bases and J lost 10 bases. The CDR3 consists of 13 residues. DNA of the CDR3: TGCGCCAGCAGCTTGGGAGGACAGGGTGACTACACCTTC. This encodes CASSLGGQGDYTF.

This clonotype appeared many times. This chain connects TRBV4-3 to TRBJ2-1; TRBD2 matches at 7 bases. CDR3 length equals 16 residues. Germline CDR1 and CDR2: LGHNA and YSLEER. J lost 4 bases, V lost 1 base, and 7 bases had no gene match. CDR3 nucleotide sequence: TGCGCCAGCAGCCAAGTAAGAGGGAGGGAATACAATGAGCAGTTCTTC. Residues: CASSQVRGREYNEQFF.

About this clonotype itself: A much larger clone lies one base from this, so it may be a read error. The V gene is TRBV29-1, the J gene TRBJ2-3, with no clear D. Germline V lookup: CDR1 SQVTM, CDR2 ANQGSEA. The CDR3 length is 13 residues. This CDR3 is CSVEDGELFTPYF. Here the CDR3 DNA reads TGCAGCGTTGAAGATGGGGAACTATTTACGCCGTATTTT.

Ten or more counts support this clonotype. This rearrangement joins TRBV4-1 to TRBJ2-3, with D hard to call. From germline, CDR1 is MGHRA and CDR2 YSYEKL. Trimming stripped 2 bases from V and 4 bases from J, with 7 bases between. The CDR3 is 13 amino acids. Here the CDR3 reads CASSQIIPDTQYF. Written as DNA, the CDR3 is TGCGCCAGCAGCCAAATCATTCCAGATACGCAGTATTTT.

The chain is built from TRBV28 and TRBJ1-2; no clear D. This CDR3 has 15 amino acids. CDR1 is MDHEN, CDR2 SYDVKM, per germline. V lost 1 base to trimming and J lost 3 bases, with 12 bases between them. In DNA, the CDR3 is TGTGCCAGCAGTTTATCATTTGGCAGTGACTATGGCTACACCTTC. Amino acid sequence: CASSLSFGSDYGYTF.